The 17 T cell receptor beta chains presented below share a single source sample, sequenced in a study of human T cells and chemical hapten exposure. TCRdb recomputed calls from the RACE reads with MiXCR, one row per CDR3 protein. This sample has 50,000 to 65,000 distinct CDR3 sequences, with approximately 8.8% found just once. Time point meaning: pre-sensitization, week 0. Treatment in this sample: therapeutic diphenylcyclopropenone sensitization with weekly scalp DPC. Source: whole blood, taken in connection with sensitization to the hapten diphenylcyclopropenone (DPC). The source is a woman aged 40 to 49 with alopecia areata. Some clones in this sample may be carry-over from other donors' samples.

The chain links TRBV6-6 to TRBJ2-7, with unresolved D. The V end lost 7 bases, the J end lost 4 bases, and 17 bases lay between the germline ends. In germline, CDR1 is MNHNY, CDR2 SVGAGI (reference sequence). The CDR3 has 14 amino acids. CDR3 in amino acids: CASTKEPLRYEQYF. As DNA, the CDR3 is TGTGCCAGCACGAAGGAACCCCTGCGGTACGAGCAGTACTTC.

This clonotype was observed a few times. The chain links TRBV12-3 or TRBV12-4 to TRBJ2-7; TRBD2 is a possible D gene (6 bases). V was shortened by 0 bases and J by 5 bases, with 11 bases between the two germline ends. The CDR3 totals 14 residues. The CDR3 protein is CASSLANQRDEQYF. CDR3 bases: TGTGCCAGCAGTTTAGCGAATCAGCGGGACGAGCAGTACTTC.

This clonotype has only a few counts. This chain joins TRBV18 and TRBJ2-4, with 7 bases fitting TRBD2. There are 14 residues in the CDR3. Trimming cost V 1 base and J 6 bases; bases outside gene matches: 3. Germline V gene sequence: CDR1 KGHSH, CDR2 LQKENI. CDR3 amino acids: CASSPLIAGNIQYF. The CDR3 bases are TGTGCCAGCTCACCACTTATAGCGGGAAACATTCAGTACTTC.

This clonotype turned up a few times. This chain uses TRBV12-3 or TRBV12-4 with TRBJ2-3; 9 bases are a match to TRBD2. The junction had 6 bases not matched to a gene; V was cut back by 6 bases and J by 2 bases. The CDR3 is 15 residues long. CDR3 residues: CASRISGGHTDTQYF. Here the CDR3 DNA reads TGTGCCAGCAGGATTAGCGGGGGCCACACAGATACGCAGTATTTT.

This clonotype was detected only a few times. The chain has TRBV3-1 and TRBJ2-5; 10 bases align to TRBD2. Germline V gene lookup returns CDR1 LGHDT and CDR2 YNNKEL (reference sequence). V shed 3 bases and J 0 bases; nucleotides not matched to a gene: 7. This CDR3 spans 17 amino acids. The CDR3 bases are TGTGCCAGCAGCCATACTAGCGGGGCCCGGTACCAAGAGACCCAGTACTTC. Translated, it gives CASSHTSGARYQETQYF.

Many counts were recorded for this clonotype. The CDR3 loop is CASSQGTGGETQYF. The CDR3 nucleotides read TGTGCCAGCAGCCAAGGGACAGGGGGCGAGACCCAGTACTTC. The rearrangement links TRBV12-3 or TRBV12-4 to TRBJ2-5; TRBD1 matches at 12 bases. V dropped 6 bases and J dropped 5; count of bases not matched to a gene: 4. There are 14 residues in the CDR3.

There are many counts of this clonotype. The chain couples TRBV7-9 to TRBJ2-5; TRBD2 matches at 8 bases. Germline CDR1 SEHNR, CDR2 FQNEAQ (reference sequence). V dropped 10 bases and J dropped 2; count of bases not matched to a gene: 15. CDR3 length: 16 residues. Here the CDR3 DNA reads TGTGCCATTCCACTAAAAGCGGGGGCGACTCAAGAGACCCAGTACTTC. Residues: CAIPLKAGATQETQYF.

This clonotype was seen a few times. The genes are TRBV28 and TRBJ2-3; D is uncertain. Germline V lookup: CDR1 MDHEN, CDR2 SYDVKM. The germline V and J ends were trimmed by 3 bases and 2 bases, with 24 bases remaining between them. The CDR3 runs 19 residues. The CDR3 region has the DNA TGTGCCAGCAGTTTGTTTGGTTCCTTGGGATCGTCCATCACAGATACGCAGTATTTT. Its protein is CASSLFGSLGSSITDTQYF.

Ten or more counts support this clonotype. This CDR3 is CASSLESGPYDQHF. The CDR3 DNA reads as TGTGCCAGCAGTTTAGAATCCGGACCGTACGACCAGCATTTT. The J gene is TRBJ1-5, the V gene TRBV12-3 or TRBV12-4; D is undetermined. The V and J ends lost 1 base and 12 bases respectively, with 16 bases between them. The CDR3 is made up of 14 amino acids.

This clonotype was seen many times. The chain combines TRBV2 with TRBJ2-7; D remains unclear. Trimming took 9 bases from V and 6 from J, leaving 15 bases between them. CDR3 length equals 12 residues. Germline V CDR1 and CDR2: SNHLY, FYNNEI. CDR3 amino acids: CASFRPPAEQYF. The CDR3, as DNA: TGTGCCAGTTTCCGTCCCCCGGCCGAGCAGTACTTC.

This clonotype was observed many times. The chain combines TRBV29-1 with TRBJ2-7; D not certain. CDR3 length equals 12 residues. The germline V and J ends were trimmed by 0 bases and 0 bases, with 3 bases remaining between them. Germline-derived CDR1 and CDR2 are SQVTM and ANQGSEA. As DNA, the CDR3 is TGCAGCGTTGAAGAAAGCTCCTACGAGCAGTACTTC. Encoded protein: CSVEESSYEQYF.

This clonotype was recorded many times. The chain carries TRBV7-3 and TRBJ2-5; D possibly corresponds to TRBD1 (5 bases). Germline values: CDR1 SGHTA, CDR2 FQGTGA. This CDR3 spans 13 amino acids. V was cut by 6 bases and J by 5 bases, with 13 bases left in between. The chain's CDR3 is CASSLQGFETQYF. The CDR3 bases are TGTGCCAGCAGTCTCCAGGGTTTTGAGACCCAGTACTTC.

In this sample, this clonotype turned up many times. The genes are TRBV18 and TRBJ1-4, with 8 bases identical to TRBD1. Germline loops: CDR1 KGHSH, CDR2 LQKENI. CDR3 length equals 15 residues. Trimming at V came to 6 bases and at J to 4 bases, leaving 7 bases not matched to a gene. The CDR3 DNA reads TGTGCCAGCTCTCCAACTGGACAGGGTAATGAAAAACTGTTTTTT. Encoded protein: CASSPTGQGNEKLFF.

The chain uses TRBV5-1 and TRBJ1-2; D is unclear. Per germline, CDR1 SGHRS and CDR2 YFSETQ. The CDR3 has 14 amino acids. V lost 4 bases and J lost 4, with 14 bases in between. The CDR3 nucleotides are TGCGCCAGCAGCCCCTCGCGAGACCTCTATGGCTACACCTTC. Translating gives CASSPSRDLYGYTF.

This clonotype has a handful of counts. This rearrangement joins TRBV6-2 or TRBV6-3 to TRBJ1-5; 7 nucleotides align to TRBD1. Germline V gene lookup returns CDR1 MNHEY and CDR2 SVGEGT. The CDR3 has 14 residues. V dropped 4 bases and J dropped 7; count of bases not matched to a gene: 7. The CDR3 DNA reads as TGTGCCAGCAGTTCCCAGGGGGGAAGGCAGCCCCAGCATTTT. Residues: CASSSQGGRQPQHF.

This clonotype was observed many times. This chain connects TRBV11-2 to TRBJ2-2; D gene uncertain. V lost 4 bases, J lost 0 bases, and 3 bases lay in between. Germline assignment: CDR1 SGHAT and CDR2 FQNNGV. The CDR3 spans 13 residues. CDR3 loop: CASSYTNTGELFF. CDR3 bases: TGTGCCAGCAGCTACACGAACACCGGGGAGCTGTTTTTT.

The chain employs TRBV4-1 and TRBJ2-6; the D gene is possibly TRBD1 (6 bases). The V end was cut by 2 bases, the J end by 0 bases, with 11 bases between. Germline V gene data show CDR1 as MGHRA and CDR2 as YSYEKL. The CDR3 consists of 17 residues. CDR3 amino acids: CASSQFRGLSGANVLTF. As DNA, the CDR3 is TGCGCCAGCAGCCAATTCAGGGGCCTCTCTGGGGCCAACGTCCTGACTTTC.